The source of this T cell receptor beta chain is a study of Ad26.COV2.S vaccination and SARS-CoV-2 variants. Clones were read by immunoSEQ multiplex PCR, and TCRdb kept only the in-frame ones, dropping some. The profile shows about 350,000 clones, 90% to 95% of them singletons. Germline loops: CDR1 MNHEY, CDR2 SVGEGT. The CDR3 has 14 residues. V lost 2 bases, J lost 2 bases, and 10 bases lay in between. This sample comprised peripheral blood, obtained after recovery from COVID-19. The chain links TRBV6-2 or TRBV6-3 to TRBJ2-7, with a possible D match to TRBD2 (6 bases). This TCR was recovered from a human donor who had recovered from COVID-19. The CDR3 DNA follows: TGTGCCAGCAGTTACGGACGGGGGACCTACGAGCAGTACTTC. Its protein product is CASSYGRGTYEQYF.